Listed below are T cell receptor beta chains from one sample, sequenced in a study of early T cells in non-severe SARS-CoV-2 infection. TCRdb reanalysed the 5' RACE reads using MiXCR and keeps one entry per CDR3 protein. In the table there are 46,000 or so distinct CDR3 sequences, roughly 4% of which are singletons. Material: whole blood. The origin of the receptors is an adult who was a healthcare worker with PCR-confirmed SARS-CoV-2 infection or an uninfected control (not recorded which). CDR3s include the opening cysteine and the closing phenylalanine or tryptophan. The order of the fields is D gene, J gene, V gene, clone size, CDR3 protein, CDR3 DNA. D genes are given only for firm matches. Size is stated for part of the rows, as once, few or many counts, or as a class when the clone is expanded.

TRBD1 | TRBJ1-6 | TRBV9 | NA | CASSSDGTVGNSPLHF | TGTGCCAGCAGCTCGGACGGGACAGTGGGTAATTCACCCCTCCACTTT
NA | TRBJ2-7 | TRBV19 | few | CASSRTETYEQYF | TGTGCCAGTAGTCGGACAGAGACCTACGAGCAGTACTTC
NA | TRBJ2-4 | TRBV7-9 | many | CASSSDRNIQYF | TGTGCCAGCAGCTCCGACAGAAACATTCAGTACTTC
TRBD2 | TRBJ2-5 | TRBV7-3 | many | CASSLIGTSGQETQYF | TGTGCCAGCAGCTTAATCGGGACTAGCGGCCAAGAGACCCAGTACTTC
NA | TRBJ1-1 | TRBV21-1 | many | CASSKVEDRATMNTEAFF | TGTGCCAGCAGCAAAGTAGAAGACAGAGCAACAATGAACACTGAAGCTTTCTTT
NA | TRBJ1-5 | TRBV20-1 | few | CSAARYTQPQHF | TGCAGTGCCGCACGGTATACTCAGCCCCAGCATTTT
TRBD1 | TRBJ1-5 | TRBV5-8 | many | CASSPGQGAAQPQHF | TGTGCCAGCAGCCCCGGACAGGGGGCGGCCCAGCCCCAGCATTTT
TRBD2 | TRBJ2-2 | TRBV7-3 | many | CASSTGTSMTGELFF | TGTGCCAGCAGCACCGGGACTAGCATGACCGGGGAGCTGTTTTTT
NA | TRBJ2-1 | TRBV6-6 | many | CASSYEGNGYYNEQFF | TGTGCCAGCAGTTACGAGGGGAACGGATACTACAATGAGCAGTTCTTC
NA | TRBJ2-7 | TRBV19 | many | CASSISPAGYEQYF | TGTGCCAGTAGTATATCCCCCGCCGGTTACGAGCAGTACTTC